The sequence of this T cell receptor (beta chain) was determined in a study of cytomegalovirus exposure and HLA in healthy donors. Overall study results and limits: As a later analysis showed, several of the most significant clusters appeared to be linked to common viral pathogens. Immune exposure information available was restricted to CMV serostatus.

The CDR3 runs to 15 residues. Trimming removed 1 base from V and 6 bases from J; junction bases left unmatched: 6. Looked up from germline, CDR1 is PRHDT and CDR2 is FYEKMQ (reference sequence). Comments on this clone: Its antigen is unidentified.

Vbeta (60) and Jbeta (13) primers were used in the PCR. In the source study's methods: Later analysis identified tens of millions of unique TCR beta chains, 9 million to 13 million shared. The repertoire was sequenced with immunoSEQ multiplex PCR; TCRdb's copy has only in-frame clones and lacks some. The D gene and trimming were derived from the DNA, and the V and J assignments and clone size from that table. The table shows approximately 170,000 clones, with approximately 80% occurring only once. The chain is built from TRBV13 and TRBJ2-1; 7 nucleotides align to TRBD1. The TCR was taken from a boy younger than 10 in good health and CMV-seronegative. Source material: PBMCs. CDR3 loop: CASSLETGAINEQFF. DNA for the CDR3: TGTGCCAGCAGCTTAGAAACAGGGGCGATCAATGAGCAGTTCTTC.